This T cell receptor beta chain was sequenced for a study of metastatic and nonmetastatic thyroid tumors. Overall study: Comparison of repertoires was carried out across blood and tumor or nodule tissue from malignant and benign thyroid patients.

From germline, CDR1 is MNHEY and CDR2 SVGAGI. The CDR3 is 16 residues long. V gave up 0 bases and J gave up 1 base; unmatched junction bases: 5. This clone was found a few times. Original handling: For papillary thyroid cancer, a distant-metastasis classifier was constructed from CDR3 differences observed across clinicopathological groups. MiXCR was used by TCRdb to re-call the PCR reads. TCRdb, not the authors, supplied the V and J calls. The profile shows approximately 35,000 clones, roughly 36% of them singletons. Thyroid surgery was performed in patients who had received no treatment beforehand. This sequence joins TRBV6-5 and TRBJ1-1; 7 bases match TRBD1. The sample was tumor tissue. The sequence was obtained from a female donor with papillary thyroid cancer or a benign thyroid nodule (not recorded which). Some clones in this sample may be carry-over from other donors' samples. In nucleotides, the CDR3 is TGTGCCAGCAGTTACTCATCTAGGGGGCCGAACACTGAAGCTTTCTTT. This translates into CASSYSSRGPNTEAFF.